Listed here are 26 T cell receptor beta chains from one sample, sequenced in a study of CD8 T cells in Susac syndrome. When the RNA was reverse transcribed, random hexamers were used with an input of 0.5 to 1 ug. TCRdb re-called the immunoSEQ multiplex PCR reads with MiXCR, one entry per CDR3 protein. The repertoire holds over 150,000 distinct CDR3 sequences, with roughly 96% as singletons. The sample taken for sequencing was CD4+ T cells from PBMCs. These receptors all stem from a human donor with multiple sclerosis.

V gene TRBV30 combines with J gene TRBJ1-6, with D possibly TRBD1 on 5 matching bases. The germline gives CDR1 GTSNPN, CDR2 SVGIG (reference sequence). The CDR3 runs 17 residues. V was shortened by 0 bases and J by 8 bases, with 20 bases between the two germline ends. The CDR3 here is CAWSVSVLGRGDSPLHF. The CDR3 DNA sequence: TGTGCCTGGAGTGTATCTGTGCTGGGGCGGGGAGATTCACCCCTCCACTTT.

J is TRBJ1-2 and V is TRBV12-3 or TRBV12-4; 8 nucleotides line up with TRBD1. The junction had 11 bases not matched to a gene; V was cut back by 6 bases and J by 5 bases. This CDR3 has 15 amino acids. The CDR3 reads CASSRTPGQGYGYTF. CDR3 coding DNA: TGTGCCAGCAGCCGAACGCCAGGACAGGGATATGGCTACACCTTC.

This chain uses TRBV29-1 with TRBJ2-2; the D is unclear. From germline, CDR1 is SQVTM and CDR2 ANQGSEA. The V gene lost 5 bases and the J gene lost 3 bases, with 7 bases spanning the gap. There are 12 residues in the CDR3. CDR3 in amino acids: CSVIRDTGELFF. The CDR3 DNA is TGCAGCGTTATTCGGGACACCGGGGAGCTGTTTTTT.

The chain links TRBV9 to TRBJ1-1; no definite D call. In germline, CDR1 is SGDLS, CDR2 YYNGEE. The CDR3 is made up of 13 amino acids. Trimming took 1 base from V and 8 from J, leaving 12 bases between them. This CDR3 is CASSVRQEGEAFF. The DNA for the CDR3 is TGTGCCAGCAGCGTACGCCAGGAAGGAGAAGCTTTCTTT. Combining the CDR3 with reference TRBV9 and TRBJ1-1 gives the whole variable domain DSGVTQTPKHLITATGQRVTLRCSPRSGDLSVYWYQQSLDQGLQFLIQYYNGEERAKGNILERFSAQQFPDLHSELNLSSLELGDSALYFCASSVRQEGEAFFGQGTRLTVV.

V usage is TRBV19 and J usage is TRBJ2-7, with D unclear. This CDR3 has 14 amino acids. CDR1 and CDR2 from the germline V gene are LNHDA and SQIVND (reference sequence). The V gene lost 6 bases and the J gene lost 4 bases, with 16 bases spanning the gap. CDR3 loop: CASSLGSREYEQYF. The CDR3 region has the DNA TGTGCCAGTAGCCTCGGATCGAGAGAATACGAGCAGTACTTC.

J is TRBJ2-1 and V is TRBV30; 8 nucleotides match TRBD2. Germline V lookup: CDR1 GTSNPN, CDR2 SVGIG (reference sequence). The CDR3 has 11 amino acids. Trimming took 0 bases from V and 15 from J; bases not matched to a gene: 4. The CDR3 loop is CAWSVGTSLFF. As DNA, the CDR3 is TGTGCCTGGAGTGTTGGGACTAGTCTGTTCTTC.

The CDR3: CAISESGLARSYEQYF. The CDR3 nucleotides are TGTGCCATCAGTGAGTCGGGCCTAGCGAGATCCTACGAGCAGTACTTC. The rearrangement links TRBV10-3 to TRBJ2-7, with TRBD2 as a possible D gene (6 bases). Germline V gene lookup returns CDR1 ENHRY and CDR2 SYGVKD. The CDR3 spans 16 residues. The V end was cut by 0 bases, the J end by 1 base, with 13 bases between.

This rearrangement joins TRBV11-2 to TRBJ1-5; D uncertain. Germline CDR1 SGHAT, CDR2 FQNNGV. The CDR3 covers 13 residues. The ends were cut back, 2 bases at V and 4 bases at J, with 6 bases in the middle. The CDR3, as DNA: TGTGCCAGCAGCTTAAGGCTGAATCAGCCCCAGCATTTT. It translates to CASSLRLNQPQHF. Full variable domain (rest looked up from reference TRBV11-2 and TRBJ1-5): EAGVAQSPRYKIIEKRQSVAFWCNPISGHATLYWYQQILGQGPKLLIQFQNNGVVDDSQLPKDRFSAERLKGVDSTLKIQPAKLEDSAVYLCASSLRLNQPQHFGDGTRLSIL.

The chain has TRBV4-1 and TRBJ2-7, with D possibly TRBD1 on 6 matching bases. CDR1 MGHRA and CDR2 YSYEKL come from the germline V gene. The CDR3 is 15 amino acids. Deletions cut 1 base from V and 4 bases from J, with 14 bases between. The CDR3: CASSQVETGPYEQYF. The CDR3 bases are TGCGCCAGCAGCCAAGTAGAGACAGGACCTTACGAGCAGTACTTC.

The gene calls are TRBV30 and TRBJ2-7, with D tentatively TRBD1 (6 bases). Germline V gives CDR1 GTSNPN, CDR2 SVGIG (reference sequence). This CDR3 is built from 14 residues. V was cut by 2 bases and J by 1 base, with 12 bases left in between. The CDR3 DNA reads as TGTGCCTGGAGTCCCCCGGACAGTTCCTACGAGCAGTACTTC. Protein: CAWSPPDSSYEQYF.

This chain connects TRBV12-3 or TRBV12-4 to TRBJ2-2; 7 bases map to TRBD2. V lost 6 bases and J lost 6; bases outside the gene matches: 16. This CDR3 region has 17 residues. CDR3 DNA sequence: TGTGCCAGCAGACCTAGCGTGGGGGGAGGGCGATCCGGGGAGCTGTTTTTT. It is translated as CASRPSVGGGRSGELFF.

The rearrangement links TRBV4-1 to TRBJ2-2; D not resolved. The germline gives CDR1 MGHRA, CDR2 YSYEKL. Trimming took off 2 bases at V and 0 bases at J, with 7 bases between the two ends. CDR3 size: 15 residues. The CDR3 reads CASSQWATNTGELFF. CDR3 DNA sequence: TGCGCCAGCAGCCAATGGGCGACGAACACCGGGGAGCTGTTTTTT.

The rearrangement links TRBV4-1 to TRBJ2-1, with 7 bases identical to TRBD2. The CDR3 is 15 amino acids. Germline V CDR1 and CDR2: MGHRA, YSYEKL. With 6 bases clipped from V and 7 bases from J, the junction kept 12 bases outside the gene matches. The CDR3: CASSSGAAGRNEQFF. In nucleotides, the CDR3 is TGCGCCAGCAGTTCCGGAGCAGCGGGACGGAATGAGCAGTTCTTC.

This chain connects TRBV9 to TRBJ2-3; D is ambiguous. The CDR3 consists of 15 residues. Trimming left V 1 base short and J 1 base short, with 10 bases between. Per germline, CDR1 SGDLS and CDR2 YYNGEE. CDR3 region: CASSVWWERTDTQYF. CDR3 nucleotides: TGTGCCAGCAGCGTATGGTGGGAACGCACAGATACGCAGTATTTT.

This clonotype has just one count. The chain joins TRBV29-1 to TRBJ2-7; no firm D call. This CDR3 has 14 residues. Trimming stripped 4 bases from V and 2 bases from J, with 15 bases between. Germline assignment: CDR1 SQVTM and CDR2 ANQGSEA. CDR3 loop: CSVVGNGRPYEQYF. In DNA, the CDR3 is TGCAGCGTTGTAGGGAACGGGCGTCCCTACGAGCAGTACTTC.

This sequence joins TRBV11-2 and TRBJ1-5, with a possible D match to TRBD1 (6 bases). V lost 4 bases, J lost 4 bases, and 14 bases lay in between. The CDR3 length is 15 residues. Germline V gene lookup returns CDR1 SGHAT and CDR2 FQNNGV. CDR3 sequence: CASSSGTRENQPQHF. The CDR3 nucleotides read TGTGCCAGCAGCTCCGGGACAAGAGAGAATCAGCCCCAGCATTTT.

The chain has TRBV20-1 and TRBJ2-1; TRBD1 matches at 7 bases. The CDR3 is made up of 14 amino acids. Germline CDR1 reads DFQATT; CDR2 reads SNEGSKA (reference sequence). The trim removed 3 bases at V and 3 bases at J, leaving 5 bases unmatched. In DNA, the CDR3 is TGCAGTGCTAGTCTGCAGGGGGTCTACAATGAGCAGTTCTTC. It translates to CSASLQGVYNEQFF.

The V gene is TRBV7-2, the J gene TRBJ2-4, with D hard to call. This CDR3 spans 16 amino acids. V was shortened by 2 bases and J by 0 bases, with 11 bases between the two germline ends. CDR1 is SGHTA and CDR2 is FQGNSA in the germline V gene. The DNA for the CDR3 is TGTGCCAGCAGCTTAAGGAGCCGATTAGCCAAAAACATTCAGTACTTC. This translates into CASSLRSRLAKNIQYF.

The V call is TRBV12-3 or TRBV12-4, the J call TRBJ2-1; 7 nucleotides align to TRBD1. CDR3 length: 14 residues. V shed 7 bases and J 0 bases; nucleotides not matched to a gene: 3. The CDR3 nucleotides are TGTGCCAGCAAGACAGGGATCTCCTACAATGAGCAGTTCTTC. It codes for CASKTGISYNEQFF.

This clonotype has a single count. V gene TRBV20-1 combines with J gene TRBJ1-2; D ambiguous. Germline CDR1 and CDR2: DFQATT and SNEGSKA (reference sequence). Trimming removed 3 bases at V and 8 bases at J, with 19 bases between. The CDR3 length is 14 residues. CDR3: CSARPRELVDGYTF. In DNA, the CDR3 is TGCAGTGCTAGGCCCCGGGAGTTGGTGGACGGCTACACCTTC.

The CDR3 DNA follows: TGTGCCAGCACTCCCGGCGGATTCGGGCAGCCCCAGCATTTT. Translation gives CASTPGGFGQPQHF. This chain links TRBV12-3 or TRBV12-4 with TRBJ1-5, with no clear D. The CDR3 has 14 amino acids. Trimming removed 7 bases at V and 7 bases at J, with 17 bases between.

The CDR3: CSATGTSGPYEQYF. In DNA form, the CDR3 reads TGCAGTGCTACCGGGACTAGCGGGCCCTACGAGCAGTACTTC. The chain recombines TRBV20-1 with TRBJ2-7; TRBD2 matches 12 bases. V shed 4 bases, J shed 2 bases, and the junction held 3 bases outside the gene matches. CDR1 DFQATT and CDR2 SNEGSKA come from the germline V gene (reference sequence). There are 14 residues in the CDR3.

This clonotype showed up just once. The V gene is TRBV12-3 or TRBV12-4, the J gene TRBJ2-7, with D maybe TRBD2 (6 bases). This CDR3 has 12 residues. The V end was cut by 4 bases, the J end by 3 bases, with 7 bases between. CDR3 coding DNA: TGTGCCAGCAGTTCGGGAGTCTACGAGCAGTACTTC. It yields the protein CASSSGVYEQYF.

The chain uses TRBV5-1 and TRBJ2-7; D possibly matches TRBD1 or TRBD2 (6 bases each). Trimming removed 2 bases from V and 0 bases from J, with 12 bases in between. The CDR3 is 15 amino acids. Germline values: CDR1 SGHRS, CDR2 YFSETQ. The DNA of the CDR3 is TGCGCCAGCAGCTTCCTTAGGGGGGCCTCCTACGAGCAGTACTTC. This translates into CASSFLRGASYEQYF.

The J gene is TRBJ2-1, the V gene TRBV6-2 or TRBV6-3, with TRBD2 identical over 15 bases. J lost 7 bases, V lost 8 bases, and 12 bases had no gene match. Germline V lookup: CDR1 MNHEY, CDR2 SVGEGT. This CDR3 has 17 amino acids. The CDR3 bases are TGTGCCAGCCAAGGACTAGCGGGAGGGCCAACTCGGAATGAGCAGTTCTTC. The encoded protein is CASQGLAGGPTRNEQFF.

The rearrangement uses TRBV25-1 and TRBJ2-3; 7 nucleotides align to TRBD2. This CDR3 contains 13 residues. Germline V CDR1 and CDR2: MGHDK, SYGVNS. Germline trimming cut 7 bases from V and 1 base from J; bases unmatched to any gene: 2. The CDR3 nucleotides read TGTGCCAGCATGAGCGGGGGCACAGATACGCAGTATTTT. Translation gives CASMSGGTDTQYF.